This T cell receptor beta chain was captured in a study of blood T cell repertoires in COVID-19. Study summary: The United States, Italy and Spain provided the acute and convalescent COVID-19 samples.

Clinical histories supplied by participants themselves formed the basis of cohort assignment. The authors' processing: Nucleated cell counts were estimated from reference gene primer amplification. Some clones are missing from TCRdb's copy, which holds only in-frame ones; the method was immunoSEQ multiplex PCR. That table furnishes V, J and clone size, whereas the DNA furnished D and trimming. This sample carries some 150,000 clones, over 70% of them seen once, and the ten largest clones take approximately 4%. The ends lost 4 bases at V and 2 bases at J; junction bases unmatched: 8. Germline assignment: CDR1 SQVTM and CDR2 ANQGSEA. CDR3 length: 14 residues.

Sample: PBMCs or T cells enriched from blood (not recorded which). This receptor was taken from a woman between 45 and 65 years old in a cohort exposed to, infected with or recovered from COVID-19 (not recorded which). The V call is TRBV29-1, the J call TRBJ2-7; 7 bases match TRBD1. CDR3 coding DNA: TGCAGCGTTGCCCGGACAGGAGGAACCTACGAGCAGTACTTC. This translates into CSVARTGGTYEQYF.